Shown below are 32 T cell receptor beta chains from a single sample sequenced in a study of shared clonotypes between healthy human individuals. Only in-frame clones appear in the TCRdb table, and some are missing; sequencing was by immunoSEQ multiplex PCR. The sample consists of around 2,000,000 clones, about 95% of them appearing once. Naivety among CD8 cells was defined by CD45RO negativity and positive CCR7 selection, thereby excluding terminally differentiated effector memory CD45RA+ cells. The sample taken for sequencing was naive CD8+ T cells sorted from blood. Receptor source: a man younger than 30 in good health.

This chain connects TRBV14 to TRBJ2-1, with 11 bases matching TRBD2. The CDR3 consists of 15 residues. Germline values: CDR1 SGHDN, CDR2 FVKESK. After removal of 4 bases from V and 9 bases from J, the junction contained 8 bases not matched to a gene. CDR3: CASSLTTSGILEQFF. CDR3 nucleotide sequence: TGTGCCAGCAGCCTCACGACTAGCGGGATCCTTGAGCAGTTCTTC. Combining the CDR3 with reference TRBV14 and TRBJ2-1 gives the whole variable domain EAGVTQFPSHSVIEKGQTVTLRCDPISGHDNLYWYRRVMGKEIKFLLHFVKESKQDESGMPNNRFLAERTGGTYSTLKVQPAELEDSGVYFCASSLTTSGILEQFFGPGTRLTVL.

The J gene is TRBJ2-2, the V gene TRBV7-9; unclear D gene. The CDR3 has 13 residues. Trimming pared 5 bases from V and 2 bases from J, leaving 6 bases between. Germline V gene sequence: CDR1 SEHNR, CDR2 FQNEAQ (reference sequence). DNA of the CDR3: TGTGCCAGCAGCCCCATTAACACCGGGGAGCTGTTTTTT. It is translated as CASSPINTGELFF.

This chain joins TRBV27 and TRBJ2-3; weak D call: TRBD2 (5 bases). This CDR3 contains 14 residues. The V and J ends lost 5 bases and 5 bases respectively, with 14 bases between them. Per the germline V gene, CDR1 is MNHEY and CDR2 is SMNVEV (reference sequence). The CDR3 sequence is CASSQRESQDTQYF. The CDR3 DNA sequence: TGTGCCAGCAGTCAACGGGAATCTCAAGATACGCAGTATTTT.

This sequence joins TRBV2 and TRBJ1-6, with TRBD1 as a possible D gene (5 bases). Germline-derived CDR1 and CDR2 are SNHLY and FYNNEI. Trimming pared 7 bases from V and 8 bases from J, leaving 12 bases between. This CDR3 has 13 amino acids. Here the CDR3 reads CASKWDRDSPLHF. The CDR3 DNA sequence: TGTGCCAGCAAGTGGGACCGAGATTCACCCCTCCACTTT.

The rearrangement links TRBV21-1 to TRBJ1-5. TRBV21-1 is noted as a pseudogene. The CDR3 length is 19 residues. CDR3 amino acids: CASINHFQGSQDSNQPQHF. The CDR3 DNA sequence: TGTGCCAGCATCAACCACTTCCAAGGGTCCCAGGATAGCAATCAGCCCCAGCATTTT.

This clone was observed a handful of times. This CDR3 is also generated by other DNA sequences in the sample. This rearrangement joins TRBV4-1 to TRBJ2-7; D call uncertain. The CDR3 consists of 11 residues. Germline lookup yields CDR1 MGHRA and CDR2 YSYEKL. Trimming removed 0 bases at V and 6 bases at J, with 3 bases between. CDR3 region: CASSQDSEQYF. The CDR3 nucleotides read TGCGCCAGCAGCCAAGATTCCGAGCAGTACTTC.

The rearrangement uses TRBV7-2 and TRBJ2-2; no definite D call. The CDR3 consists of 15 residues. V was trimmed by 1 base and J by 7 bases, leaving 13 bases between them. Germline V gene lookup returns CDR1 SGHTA and CDR2 FQGNSA. The CDR3 reads CASSLVWAGDGELFF. CDR3 nucleotide sequence: TGTGCCAGCAGCTTAGTATGGGCTGGGGACGGGGAGCTGTTTTTT.

The chain carries TRBV27 and TRBJ2-5; 14 bases match TRBD2. The CDR3 is 18 residues long. V dropped 4 bases and J dropped 4; count of bases not matched to a gene: 11. Germline V lookup: CDR1 MNHEY, CDR2 SMNVEV (reference sequence). For the CDR3, the DNA is TGTGCCAGCAGTTATGGGCGACTAGCGGGGGGGCCTCGAGAGACCCAGTACTTC. It encodes CASSYGRLAGGPRETQYF.

This chain connects TRBV30 to TRBJ2-7, with D tentatively TRBD1 (6 bases). In germline, CDR1 is GTSNPN, CDR2 SVGIG (reference sequence). The germline V and J ends were trimmed by 0 bases and 7 bases, with 16 bases remaining between them. This CDR3 region has 14 residues. This chain's CDR3 is CAWSVPRGPGEQYF. The CDR3 DNA reads as TGTGCCTGGAGTGTACCCAGGGGCCCTGGAGAGCAGTACTTC.

A single count supports this clone. The genes are TRBV9 and TRBJ2-5; D might be TRBD2 (5 bases). V lost 3 bases, J lost 4 bases, and 13 bases lay in between. From germline, CDR1 is SGDLS and CDR2 YYNGEE. The CDR3 spans 14 residues. CDR3 residues: CASSGIGLLETQYF. CDR3 coding DNA: TGTGCCAGCAGCGGGATTGGACTCCTAGAGACCCAGTACTTC.

This CDR3 reads CASSIDLSAAGANVLTF. The CDR3 coding sequence is TGTGCCAGTAGTATAGATCTATCGGCGGCTGGGGCCAACGTCCTGACTTTC. This chain connects TRBV19 to TRBJ2-6; D ambiguous. V was cut by 0 bases and J by 2 bases, with 11 bases left in between. In germline, CDR1 is LNHDA, CDR2 SQIVND (reference sequence). The CDR3 totals 17 residues.

The J gene is TRBJ2-7, the V gene TRBV7-9, with a tentative D call TRBD2 (6 bases). The CDR3 is 16 residues long. V gave up 8 bases and J gave up 0 bases, with 20 bases separating them. Germline CDR1 and CDR2: SEHNR and FQNEAQ (reference sequence). CDR3: CASGSLVSGHSYEQYF. The DNA of the CDR3 is TGTGCCAGCGGATCCCTTGTTAGCGGACACTCCTACGAGCAGTACTTC.

V usage is TRBV5-1 and J usage is TRBJ2-3; 9 positions match TRBD1. Unmatched junction bases numbered 7, after V lost 5 bases and J lost 3 bases. This CDR3 region has 15 residues. Germline V gene sequence: CDR1 SGHRS, CDR2 YFSETQ. Here the CDR3 reads CASRPQTGGTDTQYF. Written as DNA, the CDR3 is TGCGCCAGCAGGCCCCAGACAGGGGGGACAGATACGCAGTATTTT.

This chain connects TRBV9 to TRBJ2-5; no reliable D call. The CDR3 runs 13 residues. Germline loops: CDR1 SGDLS, CDR2 YYNGEE. V was trimmed by 3 bases and J by 1 base, leaving 7 bases between them. The CDR3 bases are TGTGCCAGCAGCGGAAGGTTCCAAGAGACCCAGTACTTC. Protein: CASSGRFQETQYF.

The chain joins TRBV7-9 to TRBJ1-2; D is perhaps TRBD1 (5 bases). The CDR3 has 15 residues. CDR1 is SEHNR, CDR2 FQNEAQ, per germline (reference sequence). The V end was cut by 4 bases, the J end by 4 bases, with 16 bases between. The CDR3 sequence: CASSSSLEGRYGYTF. CDR3 sequence (DNA): TGTGCCAGCAGCTCCAGTCTTGAGGGGCGCTATGGCTACACCTTC.

In this sample, this clone turned up once. Given a much more abundant clone one base away, this may be a read error. This sequence joins TRBV6-4 and TRBJ1-1; D gene ambiguous. V was shortened by 3 bases and J by 3 bases, with 5 bases between the two germline ends. There are 12 residues in the CDR3. The V gene's germline CDR1 is MRHNA and CDR2 SNTAGT. The CDR3 nucleotides are TGTGCCAGCAGTGATGGGGACACTGAAGCTTTCTTT. This translates into CASSDGDTEAFF.

The V gene is TRBV10-3, the J gene TRBJ2-3; 9 nucleotides agree with TRBD2. Trimming cost V 10 bases and J 2 bases; bases outside gene matches: 4. CDR3 length equals 13 residues. The germline V gene encodes CDR1 ENHRY and CDR2 SYGVKD. CDR3 DNA: TGTGCCAGCTTAGCGGGAGACACAGATACGCAGTATTTT. This gives the protein CASLAGDTDTQYF.

The chain uses TRBV30 and TRBJ2-1, with unresolved D. Germline CDR1 reads GTSNPN; CDR2 reads SVGIG (reference sequence). This CDR3 contains 11 residues. Trimming took off 5 bases at V and 6 bases at J, with 8 bases between the two ends. DNA of the CDR3: TGTGCCTGGGGTAACATCAATGAGCAGTTCTTC. It encodes CAWGNINEQFF.

In regard to this clone: The same CDR3 is also encoded by other DNA sequences in this sample. The V and J genes are TRBV9 and TRBJ1-2; D call uncertain. CDR1 is SGDLS and CDR2 is YYNGEE in the germline V gene. This CDR3 is built from 14 residues. V gave up 2 bases and J gave up 0 bases, with 8 bases separating them. DNA of the CDR3: TGTGCCAGCAGCGTGGGTACAGCTAACTATGGCTACACCTTC. Translating gives CASSVGTANYGYTF.

This chain joins TRBV5-4 and TRBJ1-2; tentative D call: TRBD1 (6 bases). V lost 4 bases and J 0 bases, leaving 13 bases between the germline ends. Germline CDR1 reads SGHNT; CDR2 reads YYREEE (reference sequence). CDR3 length equals 15 residues. CDR3 nucleotide sequence: TGTGCCAGCAGCCCGTTACAGGGTCCTAACTATGGCTACACCTTC. This sequence encodes CASSPLQGPNYGYTF.

V is TRBV18 and J is TRBJ2-7, with 11 positions matching TRBD2. The CDR3 runs to 18 residues. Germline assignment: CDR1 KGHSH and CDR2 LQKENI. V lost 2 bases and J lost 4; bases outside the gene matches: 13. The CDR3: CASSPGDTTSGNPYEQYF. Written as DNA, the CDR3 is TGTGCCAGCTCACCAGGGGACACGACTAGCGGGAATCCTTACGAGCAGTACTTC.

The V and J genes are TRBV5-5 and TRBJ1-2; no firm D call. Germline CDR1 reads SGHKS; CDR2 reads YYEKEE (reference sequence). Trimming shortened V by 0 bases and J by 6 bases, and 9 bases separated the two germline ends. The CDR3 is 13 amino acids. CDR3 coding DNA: TGTGCCAGCAGCTTGGTAGGGTTGGATGGCTACACCTTC. Its protein product is CASSLVGLDGYTF. Together with reference TRBV5-5 and TRBJ1-2, the CDR3 gives the full variable domain: DAGVTQSPTHLIKTRGQQVTLRCSPISGHKSVSWYQQVLGQGPQFIFQYYEKEERGRGNFPDRFSARQFPNYSSELNVNALLLGDSALYLCASSLVGLDGYTFGSGTRLTVV.

Only one count was recorded for this clone. The chain links TRBV28 to TRBJ1-5; D call uncertain. The ends were cut back, 7 bases at V and 0 bases at J, with 7 bases in the middle. Per the germline V gene, CDR1 is MDHEN and CDR2 is SYDVKM. The CDR3 loop spans 13 amino acids. The DNA for the CDR3 is TGTGCCAGCAACTGGGCTAGCAATCAGCCCCAGCATTTT. Amino acid sequence: CASNWASNQPQHF.

The chain is built from TRBV19 and TRBJ2-7; TRBD2 aligns across 7 bases. The J segment lost 3 bases and the V segment lost 6 bases, leaving 14 bases of the junction unmatched. Germline V lookup: CDR1 LNHDA, CDR2 SQIVND (reference sequence). This CDR3 is built from 16 residues. The CDR3 region has the DNA TGTGCCAGTAGCCCTAGAATGGGGACTACCCTCTACGAGCAGTACTTC. Residues: CASSPRMGTTLYEQYF. The full variable domain, in which reference TRBV19 and TRBJ2-7 provide the parts outside the CDR3, is DGGITQSPKYLFRKEGQNVTLSCEQNLNHDAMYWYRQDPGQGLRLIYYSQIVNDFQKGDIAEGYSVSREKKESFPLTVTSAQKNPTAFYLCASSPRMGTTLYEQYFGPGTRLTVT.

The rearrangement links TRBV9 to TRBJ2-1; TRBD2 is a possible D gene (6 bases). The germline gives CDR1 SGDLS, CDR2 YYNGEE. The CDR3 runs to 13 residues. The V end lost 4 bases, the J end lost 4 bases, and 9 bases lay between the germline ends. CDR3 sequence (DNA): TGTGCCAGCAGCTCGGAGGGATACAATGAGCAGTTCTTC. It yields the protein CASSSEGYNEQFF. Drawing the rest from reference TRBV9 and TRBJ2-1, the complete variable domain is DSGVTQTPKHLITATGQRVTLRCSPRSGDLSVYWYQQSLDQGLQFLIQYYNGEERAKGNILERFSAQQFPDLHSELNLSSLELGDSALYFCASSSEGYNEQFFGPGTRLTVL.

The chain combines TRBV11-2 with TRBJ2-5, with TRBD2 identical over 14 bases. The CDR3 runs 15 residues. The ends lost 3 bases at V and 4 bases at J; junction bases unmatched: 1. The V gene's germline CDR1 is SGHAT and CDR2 FQNNGV. CDR3 coding DNA: TGTGCCAGCAGCTTGGGGACTAGCGGGGGAGAGACCCAGTACTTC. It is translated as CASSLGTSGGETQYF.

This clone showed up just once. The sample has other DNA sequences that encode this CDR3 too. CDR3 sequence reads: CASSLEGDGYTF. The CDR3 nucleotides are TGCGCCAGCAGCTTGGAGGGTGATGGCTACACCTTC. The chain couples TRBV5-1 to TRBJ1-2; D is unresolved. V lost 0 bases and J 6 bases, leaving 6 bases between the germline ends. Germline CDR1 SGHRS, CDR2 YFSETQ. This CDR3 is built from 12 residues.

The V gene is TRBV11-2, the J gene TRBJ2-5; D is unclear. Per the germline V gene, CDR1 is SGHAT and CDR2 is FQNNGV. The CDR3 length is 13 residues. Trimming took off 2 bases at V and 5 bases at J, with 9 bases between the two ends. The CDR3 protein is CASSLYRMETQYF. Here the CDR3 DNA reads TGTGCCAGCAGCTTATACCGAATGGAGACCCAGTACTTC.

The V gene is TRBV5-1, the J gene TRBJ2-1; no clear D gene. This CDR3 has 15 residues. V shed 1 base and J shed 5 bases, with 13 bases lying between them. Looked up from germline, CDR1 is SGHRS and CDR2 is YFSETQ. CDR3 sequence: CASSLLGILDNEQFF. In DNA form, the CDR3 reads TGCGCCAGCAGCTTGTTGGGGATATTGGACAATGAGCAGTTCTTC.

DNA of the CDR3: TGTGCCAGCAGCCCACTAGCGGGAGCCCACCACGAGCAGTACTTC. This sequence encodes CASSPLAGAHHEQYF. The chain is built from TRBV6-5 and TRBJ2-7, with TRBD2 identical over 11 bases. The CDR3 runs to 15 residues. V trimming: 6 bases; J trimming: 5 bases; junction bases outside the gene matches: 9. Germline lookup yields CDR1 MNHEY and CDR2 SVGAGI.

The chain joins TRBV7-9 to TRBJ2-7; tentatively, D is TRBD2 (6 bases). The CDR3 is made up of 11 amino acids. The V end was cut by 4 bases, the J end by 6 bases, with 7 bases between. The germline V gene encodes CDR1 SEHNR and CDR2 FQNEAQ (reference sequence). CDR3 bases: TGTGCCAGCAGCTGGAGGGGCGAGCAGTACTTC. This codes for CASSWRGEQYF.

The chain couples TRBV7-9 to TRBJ2-3; perhaps TRBD2 as D (7 bases). This CDR3 region has 15 residues. Germline CDR1 is SEHNR and CDR2 is FQNEAQ (reference sequence). V lost 5 bases and J 3 bases, leaving 15 bases between the germline ends. For the CDR3, the DNA is TGTGCCAGCAGCCCCATCGGGGGGCCGACAGATACGCAGTATTTT. Its protein product is CASSPIGGPTDTQYF.